The next 17 T cell receptor beta chains were all read from a single sample in a study of T cell repertoires in cytomegalovirus infection. Each CDR3 protein is one row after TCRdb ran MiXCR on the reads. The sample shows roughly 860,000 distinct CDR3 sequences, about 33% of them seen only once. Their target antigens are unknown. Sequenced here: cultured CD8+ T cells from PBMCs, sampled from culture after CMV antigen stimulation. The receptors derive from a human donor in good health (CMV status not recorded). Some clones in this sample may be carry-over from other donors' samples.

A word on this clonotype: This may be a read error, as it is one base from a much larger clone. This chain links TRBV7-4 with TRBJ1-1; weak D call: TRBD1 (5 bases). The CDR3 covers 15 residues. Germline CDR1 is SGHVT and CDR2 is SQSDAQ. The CDR3 region is CVSSSTGGLNTEAFF. The CDR3 nucleotides are TGTGTCAGCAGCTCGACGGGGGGATTGAACACTGAAGCTTTCTTT. The full variable domain, in which reference TRBV7-4 and TRBJ1-1 provide the parts outside the CDR3, is GAGVSQSPRYKVAKRGRDVALRCDSISGHVTLYWYRQTLGQGSEVLTYSQSDAQRDKSGRPSGRFSAERPERSVSTLKIQRTEQGDSAVYLCVSSSTGGLNTEAFFGQGTRLTVV.

This clonotype was counted only a few times. The chain is built from TRBV12-3 or TRBV12-4 and TRBJ2-7; D not resolved. The CDR3 is 16 amino acids. Trimming removed 2 bases from V and 4 bases from J, with 18 bases in between. CDR3 nucleotides: TGTGCCAGCAGTTTAAAATCGAACCTCTCATGGTACGAGCAGTACGTC. Protein: CASSLKSNLSWYEQYV.

V is TRBV7-9 and J is TRBJ2-4, with a possible D match to TRBD1 (6 bases). V shed 2 bases and J shed 1 base, with 12 bases lying between them. Germline lookup yields CDR1 SEHNR and CDR2 FQNEAQ (reference sequence). The CDR3 consists of 16 residues. The CDR3 is CASSLPQGRAKNIQYF. The CDR3 DNA is TGTGCCAGCAGCTTACCACAGGGAAGGGCCAAAAACATTCAGTACTTC.

This clonotype was seen more than once but under ten times. This chain joins TRBV10-3 and TRBJ2-7; 9 bases are shared with TRBD1. Germline assignment: CDR1 ENHRY and CDR2 SYGVKD. The V gene end was trimmed by 2 bases and the J gene end by 5 bases; junction bases not matched to a gene: 4. This CDR3 is 14 amino acids long. In DNA, the CDR3 is TGTGCCATCAGTGAGACGGGACAGGGCAACGAGCAGTACTTC. As protein: CAISETGQGNEQYF.

J is TRBJ1-1 and V is TRBV5-5; the match to TRBD1 covers 8 bases. Germline CDR1 is SGHKS and CDR2 is YYEKEE (reference sequence). V was clipped by 4 bases and J by 0 bases; unmatched bases: 11. CDR3 length: 17 residues. The CDR3 protein is CASSAGQGNVLNTEAFF. The CDR3 coding sequence is TGTGCCAGCAGCGCCGGACAGGGAAACGTTTTGAACACTGAAGCTTTCTTT.

This clonotype was recorded a few times. The V and J genes are TRBV7-6 and TRBJ2-7; possible D gene TRBD2, 7 bases. The CDR3 is 13 amino acids. Trimming removed 3 bases from V and 7 bases from J, with 13 bases in between. The germline CDR1 and CDR2 sequences are SGHVS and FNYEAQ. The CDR3 coding sequence is TGTGCCAGCAGCTTTCGGGGGGCGGGAGAGCAGTACTTC. It encodes CASSFRGAGEQYF.

V and J are TRBV9 and TRBJ1-2, with TRBD1 matching 9 bases. Germline CDR1 is SGDLS and CDR2 is YYNGEE. With V trimmed by 2 bases and J by 7 bases, 6 bases remained unmatched. This CDR3 has 14 residues. CDR3 residues: CASSVTGGAGGYTF. The CDR3 DNA sequence: TGTGCCAGCAGCGTGACAGGGGGTGCGGGTGGCTACACCTTC.

The chain links TRBV27 to TRBJ2-2; TRBD2 agrees at 13 bases. CDR3 length: 23 amino acids. J was trimmed by 0 bases and V by 0 bases; bases with no gene match: 16. The germline V gene has CDR1 MNHEY and CDR2 SMNVEV (reference sequence). CDR3 loop: CASSLSNPFAPLAGGANTGELFF. CDR3 coding DNA: TGTGCCAGCAGTTTATCGAATCCTTTCGCCCCACTAGCGGGGGGGGCGAACACCGGGGAGCTGTTTTTT.

This clonotype turned up a few times. The CDR3 DNA follows: TGTGCCAGCAGCTTGTTAGGGGGCAGAAACACTGAAGCTTTCTTT. Protein: CASSLLGGRNTEAFF. This sequence joins TRBV5-6 and TRBJ1-1; 7 bases align to TRBD1. Germline V CDR1 and CDR2: SGHDT, YYEEEE. The CDR3 runs 15 residues. V shed 1 base, J shed 2 bases, and the junction held 5 bases outside the gene matches. Using reference TRBV5-6 and TRBJ1-1 for the parts outside the CDR3, the full variable domain is DAGVTQSPTHLIKTRGQQVTLRCSPKSGHDTVSWYQQALGQGPQFIFQYYEEEERQRGNFPDRFSGHQFPNYSSELNVNALLLGDSALYLCASSLLGGRNTEAFFGQGTRLTVV.

The chain recombines TRBV29-1 with TRBJ1-1; no definite D call. This CDR3 contains 12 residues. CDR1 and CDR2 (germline): SQVTM, ANQGSEA. V was trimmed by 8 bases and J by 0 bases, leaving 10 bases between them. CDR3 sequence (DNA): TGCAGCCCCTATGGTATGAACACTGAAGCTTTCTTT. Protein: CSPYGMNTEAFF.

J is TRBJ2-5 and V is TRBV7-4; 7 nucleotides line up with TRBD2. This CDR3 comprises 16 residues. The V segment lost 6 bases and the J segment 2 bases; nucleotides outside the gene matches: 12. Germline CDR1 is SGHVT and CDR2 is SQSDAQ. Written as DNA, the CDR3 is TGTGCCAGCAGTCCCGGGACTAACGGTGAACAAGAGACCCAGTACTTC. Encoded protein: CASSPGTNGEQETQYF.

This clonotype was counted a few times. CDR3 DNA sequence: TGTGCCAGCAGCTTATCCCTTCCTGCCAAAAACATTCAGTACTTC. Protein: CASSLSLPAKNIQYF. V is TRBV7-9 and J is TRBJ2-4; D call uncertain. The ends were cut back, 2 bases at V and 1 base at J, with 9 bases in the middle. From germline, CDR1 is SEHNR and CDR2 FQNEAQ (reference sequence). The CDR3 loop spans 15 amino acids.

This clonotype was seen a handful of times. This sequence joins TRBV7-6 and TRBJ2-7, with D maybe TRBD1 (6 bases). CDR1 is SGHVS, CDR2 FNYEAQ, per germline. This CDR3 has 13 residues. Deletions cut 5 bases from V and 2 bases from J, with 10 bases between. CDR3 sequence: CASSLGTPYEQYV. Written as DNA, the CDR3 is TGTGCCAGCAGCCTAGGGACACCCTACGAGCAGTACGTC.

The V call is TRBV6-5, the J call TRBJ1-1; perhaps TRBD1 as D (6 bases). V was cut by 6 bases and J by 7 bases, with 21 bases left in between. The CDR3 has 15 amino acids. The germline gives CDR1 MNHEY, CDR2 SVGAGI. Here the CDR3 DNA reads TGTGCCAGCAGGAGAAACCAGGGGACTTACATTGAAGCTTTCTTT. It is translated as CASRRNQGTYIEAFF.

In its sample, this clonotype was seen a few times. V gene TRBV12-3 or TRBV12-4 combines with J gene TRBJ2-1, with TRBD2 matching 7 bases. With V trimmed by 7 bases and J by 6 bases, 9 bases remained unmatched. The CDR3 contains 14 residues. The DNA of the CDR3 is TGTGCCAGCACCTCGGGGGGTCTTCTCAATGAGCAGTTCTTC. As protein: CASTSGGLLNEQFF.

The chain recombines TRBV29-1 with TRBJ2-7; D uncertain. Trimming cost V 0 bases and J 5 bases, with 8 bases left between them. The CDR3 is 12 amino acids. Germline loops: CDR1 SQVTM, CDR2 ANQGSEA. Written as DNA, the CDR3 is TGCAGCGTTGAAGACCGGAAAAACGAGCAGTACGTC. Its translation: CSVEDRKNEQYV.

This chain links TRBV20-1 with TRBJ2-7; D gene uncertain. The V end lost 6 bases, the J end lost 7 bases, and 13 bases lay between the germline ends. The germline V gene has CDR1 DFQATT and CDR2 SNEGSKA (reference sequence). This CDR3 has 11 residues. Written as DNA, the CDR3 is TGCAGTGCGAAGTCTCAGAGGGAGCAGTACGTC. It translates to CSAKSQREQYV.